The 15 T cell receptor beta chains below all came from one sample that was sequenced in a study of tumor-infiltrating lymphocytes in primary liver carcinoma. Unsorted bulk tissue, about 17-33 mg of it, served as the source for co-extraction of RNA and DNA. A constant-region primer served to make TCR beta cDNA from about 530 ng total RNA. Sequencing libraries for TCR beta derived from three nested multiplex PCR rounds that used slightly modified ARM-PCR. Rounds one and two of PCR, each of 10 cycles, were primed with TRBV1-TRBV30 forward primers and a C-beta reverse primer. TCRdb redid the calling of the multiplex PCR reads with MiXCR, one entry per CDR3 protein. The profile covers approximately 110,000 distinct CDR3 sequences, with 64% appearing a single time and 8% to 9% taken by the ten largest. Sequenced material: liver tumor tissue from sampling region 3. Sample subset: tumor region T3, left-lateral pole. The receptors derive from a woman in her fifties or sixties with primary liver carcinoma and hepatitis B virus infection.

This clonotype was counted a few times. A read error may explain this, as a much larger clone is one base away. This chain joins TRBV4-2 and TRBJ2-5; the match to TRBD1 covers 9 bases. The CDR3 is 15 amino acids. The germline CDR1 and CDR2 sequences are LGHNA and YNFKEQ. The CDR3 DNA reads TGTGTCAGCAGCCAAGTCGACAGGGGGGGAGAGACCCAGTACTTC. This encodes CVSSQVDRGGETQYF.

As to this clonotype: Here the CDR3 omits its conserved ending phenylalanine or tryptophan, so a read error is the likely source. It is unclear where the CDR3 begins or ends on the DNA, so no DNA is shown, and the CDR3 is as TCRdb lists it. The chain carries TRBV4-1 and TRBJ1-2; the table names TRBD1, a call not compared with the DNA. Including both end residues, the CDR3 is 16 amino acids long. Germline-derived CDR1 and CDR2 are MGHRA and YSYEKL. CDR3 amino acids: CASSQDQWTGSGGYNL.

In this sample, this clonotype turned up once. The junction and the germline gene differ at one end; a read error may be behind it. This chain connects TRBV7-9 to TRBJ2-1; 8 bases agree with TRBD2. Germline CDR1 is SEHNR and CDR2 is FQNEAQ (reference sequence). This CDR3 has 19 residues. In DNA form, the CDR3 reads TGTGCCAGCAGCTTACCCGGGGCTAGCGGGCTCAGAGCCTACAATGAGCACTTCTTC. It encodes CASSLPGASGLRAYNEHFF.

As concerns this clonotype: A read error may be the cause here, since a much bigger clone is one base away. The chain combines TRBV7-8 with TRBJ1-6; D is ambiguous. The CDR3 has 16 amino acids. Germline V gene data show CDR1 as SGHVS and CDR2 as FQNEAQ. V lost 1 base and J 10 bases, leaving 17 bases between the germline ends. CDR3 coding DNA: TGTGCCAGCAGCTTAGTGGTTGTCACGACTGGCTCACCCCTCCACTTT. Translation: CASSLVVVTTGSPLHF.

This clonotype was counted a single time. The CDR3 nucleotides are TGTGCCAGCAGCCCGCTCGGTGGGGTCGGGATGAACAATGAGCAGTTCTTC. Encoded protein: CASSPLGGVGMNNEQFF. The rearrangement links TRBV7-3 to TRBJ2-1, with D maybe TRBD2 (5 bases). This CDR3 is 17 amino acids long. V was clipped by 5 bases and J by 5 bases, with 22 bases between them. Germline CDR1 reads SGHTA; CDR2 reads FQGTGA.

This clonotype was counted between two and nine times. The chain links TRBV28 to TRBJ1-2, with TRBD1 identical over 8 bases. The CDR3 covers 16 residues. The junction had 9 bases not matched to a gene; V was cut back by 6 bases and J by 0 bases. Per germline, CDR1 MDHEN and CDR2 SYDVKM. The CDR3 nucleotides are TGTGCCAGCAGCACAGGGGGACAGCAGTCTAACTATGGCTACACCTTC. This sequence encodes CASSTGGQQSNYGYTF.

This clonotype was observed at least ten times. The CDR3 region has the DNA TGCAGCGCAAATGACCAAGAGACCCAGTACTTC. Protein: CSANDQETQYF. This chain uses TRBV29-1 with TRBJ2-5, with D hard to call. The V end was cut by 7 bases, the J end by 0 bases, with 6 bases between. The CDR3 is made up of 11 amino acids. Looked up from germline, CDR1 is SQVTM and CDR2 is ANQGSEA.

Regarding this clonotype: A junction boundary mismatches the germline segment, possibly from a read error. This rearrangement joins TRBV28 to TRBJ1-1; 8 bases agree with TRBD1. Germline values: CDR1 MDHEN, CDR2 SYDVKM. This CDR3 spans 16 amino acids. DNA for the CDR3: TGTGTCAGCAGTCCAATCTATCGGACAGGGCACACTGAAGCTTTCTTT. Its protein product is CVSSPIYRTGHTEAFF.

Remarks on this clonotype: The germline gene is not matched at one end of the junction; a read error may be the cause. The genes are TRBV6-5 and TRBJ1-1, with 8 nucleotides matching TRBD1. Germline CDR1 and CDR2: MNHEY and SVGAGI. The CDR3 consists of 14 residues. CDR3 in amino acids: CASRSQGANTEASF. CDR3 DNA sequence: TGTGCCAGCAGATCGCAGGGGGCGAACACTGAAGCTTCCTTT.

Concerning this clonotype: At one end the junction does not follow the germline gene, possibly because of a read error. The rearrangement links TRBV11-2 to TRBJ2-3; possible D gene TRBD1, 5 bases. This CDR3 region has 15 residues. Germline CDR1 reads SGHAT; CDR2 reads FQNNGV. The CDR3 nucleotides are TGTACCAGCAGTTCCCAGGGCTTTAACTCAGATACGCAGTATTTT. Its translation is CTSSSQGFNSDTQYF. The full variable domain, its missing parts supplied by reference TRBV11-2 and TRBJ2-3, is EAGVAQSPRYKIIEKRQSVAFWCNPISGHATLYWYQQILGQGPKLLIQFQNNGVVDDSQLPKDRFSAERLKGVDSTLKIQPAKLEDSAVYLCTSSSQGFNSDTQYFGPGTRLTVL.

A remark on this clonotype: The junction does not match germline at one end; this may be a read error. The rearrangement links TRBV11-2 to TRBJ2-7; no clear D gene. There are 15 residues in the CDR3. Per germline, CDR1 SGHAT and CDR2 FQNNGV. CDR3 coding DNA: TGTGCCAACAGCTTAGAATGGCGGCAGGTCCACGAACAGTACTTC. Translated, it gives CANSLEWRQVHEQYF.

This chain links TRBV20-1 with TRBJ1-1, with D unclear. CDR1 is DFQATT, CDR2 SNEGSKA, per germline (reference sequence). The CDR3 extends over 13 amino acids. The V and J ends lost 7 bases and 5 bases respectively, with 17 bases between them. The CDR3 DNA reads as TGCAGTGAAGGGAGGACTAAGCTTACTGAAGCTTTCTTT. Its protein is CSEGRTKLTEAFF.

A note on this clonotype: Sequence at one end of the junction differs from germline and may be a read error. The chain combines TRBV29-1 with TRBJ2-5; D is perhaps TRBD1 (6 bases). The V gene's germline CDR1 is SQVTM and CDR2 ANQGSEA. This CDR3 region has 15 residues. The CDR3 region is CSVELKGDIGETQYF. The CDR3 DNA follows: TGCAGCGTTGAACTCAAGGGGGATATTGGAGAGACCCAATACTTC.

There are a few counts of this clonotype. A read error is possible here, since a much larger clone lies one base away. The chain joins TRBV12-3 or TRBV12-4 to TRBJ1-5; D is uncertain. Deletions cut 6 bases from V and 4 bases from J, with 13 bases between. This CDR3 region has 14 residues. As DNA, the CDR3 is TGTGCCAGCAGCCCCGGTTCAGTGAATCAGCCCCAGCATTTT. Its translation: CASSPGSVNQPQHF.

The rearrangement joins TRBV28 to TRBJ2-4; D possibly corresponds to TRBD2 (5 bases). There are 12 residues in the CDR3. Between the trimmed V and J ends, which lost 11 bases and 6 bases, there was a span of 14 bases. In germline, CDR1 is MDHEN, CDR2 SYDVKM. CDR3 loop: CAVSGNPNIQYF. The CDR3 region has the DNA TGTGCCGTTTCCGGGAATCCAAACATTCAGTACTTC.